The present TCR beta chain was sequenced within a study of T cell changes during pregnancy in multiple sclerosis. Sequencing used immunoSEQ multiplex PCR; TCRdb keeps in-frame clones, though not all of them. The repertoire consists of 65,000 to 80,000 clones, with about nine tenths occurring once and the leading ten covering 1.5%. CDR1 is MNHEY, CDR2 SMNVEV, per germline (reference sequence). V shed 3 bases and J shed 8 bases, with 11 bases lying between them. There are 13 residues in the CDR3. This specimen was peripheral blood, taken in the third trimester of pregnancy. The chain links TRBV27 to TRBJ2-1; D perhaps matches TRBD2 (6 bases). The sequence derives from a female donor with multiple sclerosis, enrolled in a pregnancy study. The CDR3 sequence: CASSFAGFDEQFF. The CDR3 nucleotides read TGTGCCAGCAGTTTTGCGGGGTTCGATGAGCAGTTCTTC.